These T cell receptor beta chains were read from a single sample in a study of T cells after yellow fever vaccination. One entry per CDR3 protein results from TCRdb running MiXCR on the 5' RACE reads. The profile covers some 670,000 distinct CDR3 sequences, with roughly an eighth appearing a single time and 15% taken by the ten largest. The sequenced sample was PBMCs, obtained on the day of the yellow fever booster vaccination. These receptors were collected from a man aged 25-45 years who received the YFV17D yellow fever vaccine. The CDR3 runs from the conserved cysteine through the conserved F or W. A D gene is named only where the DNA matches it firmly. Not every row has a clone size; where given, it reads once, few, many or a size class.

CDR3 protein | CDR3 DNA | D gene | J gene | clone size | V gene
CATSDPSTRGRTDTQYF | TGTGCCACCAGTGATCCTTCGACGCGGGGACGCACAGATACGCAGTATTTT | NA | TRBJ2-3 | few | TRBV24-1
CSASYRDHTYEQYF | TGCAGTGCTAGTTACCGGGATCATACCTACGAGCAGTACTTC | NA | TRBJ2-7 | NA | TRBV20-1
CASSKLAVSGEQFF | TGTGCCAGCAGTAAACTAGCGGTGTCGGGTGAGCAGTTCTTC | TRBD2 | TRBJ2-1 | NA | TRBV27
CASSYPDLATFF | TGTGCCAGCAGTTACCCGGACCTCGCAACTTTCTTT | NA | TRBJ1-1 | few | TRBV6-2/TRBV6-3
CSVKPGLAGVQYF | TGCAGCGTCAAACCGGGACTAGCGGGGGTGCAGTACTTC | TRBD2 | TRBJ2-7 | few | TRBV29-1
CASSVAPETSAYEQYF | TGTGCCAGCAGCGTAGCTCCCGAGACTAGCGCATACGAGCAGTACTTC | TRBD2 | TRBJ2-7 | NA | TRBV9
CASSYPNLIRQEETQYF | TGTGCCAGCAGTTACCCAAACCTAATTCGACAGGAAGAGACCCAGTACTTC | NA | TRBJ2-5 | few | TRBV6-2/TRBV6-3
CSARDPSTGGRNEQFF | TGCAGTGCTAGAGATCCCTCAACGGGAGGGCGCAATGAGCAGTTCTTC | TRBD2 | TRBJ2-1 | few | TRBV20-1
CAISDTIRGFGNTIYF | TGTGCCATCAGTGACACAATCAGGGGATTTGGAAACACCATATATTTT | NA | TRBJ1-3 | NA | TRBV10-3
CASSLQGGNEQFF | TGTGCCAGCAGTTTACAGGGTGGGAATGAGCAGTTCTTC | NA | TRBJ2-1 | many | TRBV27
CATSRDLNYEQYF | TGTGCCACCAGCAGAGATCTGAACTACGAGCAGTACTTC | NA | TRBJ2-7 | NA | TRBV15
CASSERPGYEQYF | TGTGCCAGTAGCGAGCGACCGGGGTACGAGCAGTACTTC | NA | TRBJ2-7 | NA | TRBV19
CSARALAGPLREQYF | TGCAGTGCTAGAGCGCTAGCGGGACCCCTTCGCGAGCAGTACTTC | TRBD2 | TRBJ2-7 | NA | TRBV20-1
CASSSSTTSGRAGYNEQFF | TGTGCCAGCAGCTCCAGTACGACTAGCGGGAGGGCCGGCTACAATGAGCAGTTCTTC | TRBD2 | TRBJ2-1 | NA | TRBV11-1
CASSQEGTVAYEQYF | TGTGCCAGCAGCCAGGAGGGGACAGTTGCCTACGAGCAGTACTTC | NA | TRBJ2-7 | NA | TRBV3-1
CASSFSELNIQYF | TGTGCCAGCAGCTTTAGCGAGCTAAACATTCAGTACTTC | NA | TRBJ2-4 | NA | TRBV7-2
CASSLVSLTGTSAYNEQFF | TGTGCCAGCAGCTTAGTCTCATTAACCGGGACTAGCGCTTACAATGAGCAGTTCTTC | TRBD2 | TRBJ2-1 | many | TRBV11-2
CASSQDRDASYEQYF | TGTGCCAGCAGCCAAGACCGGGACGCCTCCTACGAGCAGTACTTC | NA | TRBJ2-7 | few | TRBV4-2
CSASSGGHPANTQYF | TGCAGTGCTAGTTCCGGCGGGCACCCCGCAAATACGCAGTATTTT | NA | TRBJ2-3 | few | TRBV20-1